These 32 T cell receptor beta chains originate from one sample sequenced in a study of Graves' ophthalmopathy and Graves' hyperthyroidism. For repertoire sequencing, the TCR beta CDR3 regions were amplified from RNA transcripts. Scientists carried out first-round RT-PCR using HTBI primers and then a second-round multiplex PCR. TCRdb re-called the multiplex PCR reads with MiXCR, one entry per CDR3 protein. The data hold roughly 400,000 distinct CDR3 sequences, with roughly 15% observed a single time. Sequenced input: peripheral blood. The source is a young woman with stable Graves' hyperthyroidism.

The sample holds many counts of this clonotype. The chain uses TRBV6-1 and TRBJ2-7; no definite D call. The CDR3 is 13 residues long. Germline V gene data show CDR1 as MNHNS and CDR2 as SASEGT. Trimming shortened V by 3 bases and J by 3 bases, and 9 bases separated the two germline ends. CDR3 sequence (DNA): TGTGCCAGCAGTGACGACTTGAACTACGAGCAGTACTTC. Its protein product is CASSDDLNYEQYF.

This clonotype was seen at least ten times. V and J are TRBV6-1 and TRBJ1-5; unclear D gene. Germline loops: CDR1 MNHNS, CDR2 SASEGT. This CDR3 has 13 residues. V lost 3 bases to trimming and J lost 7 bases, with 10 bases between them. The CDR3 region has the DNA TGTGCCAGCAGTGACCTTGGGGTACAGCCCCAGCATTTT. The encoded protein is CASSDLGVQPQHF.

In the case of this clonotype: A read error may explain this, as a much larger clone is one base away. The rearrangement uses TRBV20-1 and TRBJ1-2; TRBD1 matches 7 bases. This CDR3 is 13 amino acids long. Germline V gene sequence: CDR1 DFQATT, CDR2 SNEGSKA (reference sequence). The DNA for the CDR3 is TGCAGTGCTTCCGCAGGGGGTGCCTATGGCTACGCCTTC. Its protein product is CSASAGGAYGYAF.

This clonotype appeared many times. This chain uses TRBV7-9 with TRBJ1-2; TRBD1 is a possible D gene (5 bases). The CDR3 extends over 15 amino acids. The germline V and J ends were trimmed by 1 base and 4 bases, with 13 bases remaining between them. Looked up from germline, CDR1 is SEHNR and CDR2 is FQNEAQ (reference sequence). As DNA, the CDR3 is TGTGCCAGCAGCTTAGTCGGCAGGGATGGCTATGGCTACACCTTC. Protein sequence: CASSLVGRDGYGYTF.

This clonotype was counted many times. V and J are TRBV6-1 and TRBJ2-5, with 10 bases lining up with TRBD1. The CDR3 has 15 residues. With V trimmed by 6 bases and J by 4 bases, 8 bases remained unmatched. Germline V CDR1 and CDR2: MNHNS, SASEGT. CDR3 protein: CASRRDRGRGETQYF. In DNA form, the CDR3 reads TGTGCCAGCAGGAGAGACAGGGGGCGAGGAGAGACCCAGTACTTC.

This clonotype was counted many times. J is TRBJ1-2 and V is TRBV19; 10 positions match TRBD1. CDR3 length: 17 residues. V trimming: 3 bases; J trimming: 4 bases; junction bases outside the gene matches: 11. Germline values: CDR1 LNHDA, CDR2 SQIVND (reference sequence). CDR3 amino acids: CASSMRQGAPGRYGYTF. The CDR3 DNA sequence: TGTGCCAGTAGTATGAGACAGGGGGCCCCCGGCCGCTATGGCTACACCTTC.

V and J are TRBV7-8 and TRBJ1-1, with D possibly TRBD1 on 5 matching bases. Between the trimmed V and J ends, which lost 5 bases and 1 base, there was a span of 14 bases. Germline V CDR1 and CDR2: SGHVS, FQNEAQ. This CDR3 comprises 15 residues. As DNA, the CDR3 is TGTGCCAGCAGCCCCGGAGGGGTGGCGAACACTGAAGCTTTCTTT. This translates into CASSPGGVANTEAFF.

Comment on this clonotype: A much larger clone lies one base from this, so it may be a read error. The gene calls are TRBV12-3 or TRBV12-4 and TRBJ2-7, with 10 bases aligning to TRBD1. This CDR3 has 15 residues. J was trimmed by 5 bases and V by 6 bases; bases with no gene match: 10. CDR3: CASSLPGQGSDEQYV. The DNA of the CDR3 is TGTGCCAGCAGCCTTCCGGGACAGGGGTCAGACGAGCAGTACGTC.

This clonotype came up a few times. In nucleotides, the CDR3 is TGTGCCAGCAGCTTAATCTCTGGAACCGGGGAGCTGTTTTTT. Protein sequence: CASSLISGTGELFF. The chain links TRBV7-2 to TRBJ2-2; no clear D gene. Germline CDR1 reads SGHTA; CDR2 reads FQGNSA. With 2 bases removed from V and 5 bases from J, the gap between germline ends came to 9 bases. This CDR3 is built from 14 residues.

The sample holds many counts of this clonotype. CDR3 region: CASREGQGNNSPLHF. The CDR3, as DNA: TGTGCCAGCAGGGAGGGACAGGGTAACAATTCACCCCTCCACTTT. This chain links TRBV6-1 with TRBJ1-6, with 9 bases lining up with TRBD1. The CDR3 totals 15 residues. Trimming cost V 6 bases and J 7 bases; bases outside gene matches: 7. CDR1 and CDR2 (germline): MNHNS, SASEGT.

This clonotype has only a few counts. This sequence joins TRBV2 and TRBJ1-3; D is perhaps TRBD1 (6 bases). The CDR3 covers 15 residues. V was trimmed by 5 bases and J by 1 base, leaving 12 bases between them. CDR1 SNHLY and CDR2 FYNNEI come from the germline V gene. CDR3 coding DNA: TGTGCCAGCAGTTCAGGGGAAACTTCTGGAAACACCATATATTTT. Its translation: CASSSGETSGNTIYF.

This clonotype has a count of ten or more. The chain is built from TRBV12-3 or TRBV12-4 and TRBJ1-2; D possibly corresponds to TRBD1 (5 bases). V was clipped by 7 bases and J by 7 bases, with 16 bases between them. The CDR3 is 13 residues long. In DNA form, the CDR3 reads TGTGCCAGCACCCTGGGGGGATTCGGTGGCTACACCTTC. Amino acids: CASTLGGFGGYTF.

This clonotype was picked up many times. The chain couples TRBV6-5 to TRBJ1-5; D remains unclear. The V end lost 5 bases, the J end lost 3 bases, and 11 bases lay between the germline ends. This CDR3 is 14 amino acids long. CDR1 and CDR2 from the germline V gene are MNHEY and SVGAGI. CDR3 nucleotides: TGTGCCAGCAGTCGCGGACGGTCCAATCAGCCCCAGCATTTT. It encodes CASSRGRSNQPQHF.

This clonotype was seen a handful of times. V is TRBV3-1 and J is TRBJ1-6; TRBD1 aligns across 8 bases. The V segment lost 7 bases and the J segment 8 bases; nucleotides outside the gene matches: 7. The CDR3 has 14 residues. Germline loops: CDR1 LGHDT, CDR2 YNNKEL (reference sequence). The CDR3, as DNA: TGTGCCAGCACCCAGGGGGCTGGTCATTCACCCCTCCACTTT. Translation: CASTQGAGHSPLHF.

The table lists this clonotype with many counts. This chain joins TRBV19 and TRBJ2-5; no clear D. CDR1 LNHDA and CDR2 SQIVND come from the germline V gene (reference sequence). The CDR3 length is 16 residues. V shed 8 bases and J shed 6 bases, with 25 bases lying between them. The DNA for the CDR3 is TGTGCCAGTTCTCCACCGGGTCGACGGACGCGGAAGACCCAGTACTTC. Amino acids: CASSPPGRRTRKTQYF.

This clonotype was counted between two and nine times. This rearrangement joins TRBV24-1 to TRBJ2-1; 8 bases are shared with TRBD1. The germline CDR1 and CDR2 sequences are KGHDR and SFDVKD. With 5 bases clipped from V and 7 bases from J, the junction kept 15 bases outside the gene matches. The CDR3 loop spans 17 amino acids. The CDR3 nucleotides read TGTGCCACCAGTGCCCCCCGCGGACAGGGTGGGGATAATGAGCAGTTCTTC. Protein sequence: CATSAPRGQGGDNEQFF.

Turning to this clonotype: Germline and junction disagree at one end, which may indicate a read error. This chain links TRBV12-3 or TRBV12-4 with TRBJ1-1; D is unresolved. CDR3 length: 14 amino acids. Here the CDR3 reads CVSSRPTKNTEAFF. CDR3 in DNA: TGTGTCAGCAGTCGCCCGACGAAGAACACTGAAGCTTTCTTT.

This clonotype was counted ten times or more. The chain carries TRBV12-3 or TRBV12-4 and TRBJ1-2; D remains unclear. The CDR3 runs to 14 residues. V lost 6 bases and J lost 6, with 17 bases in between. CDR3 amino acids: CASSPGWEDNGYTF. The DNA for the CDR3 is TGTGCCAGCAGCCCCGGTTGGGAGGATAATGGCTACACCTTC.

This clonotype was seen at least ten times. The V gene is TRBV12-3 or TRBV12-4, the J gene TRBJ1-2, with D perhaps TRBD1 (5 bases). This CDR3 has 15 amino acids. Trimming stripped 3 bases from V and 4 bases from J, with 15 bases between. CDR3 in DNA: TGTGCCAGCAGTTTTGGGGGACGATTGGGCTATGGCTACACCTTC. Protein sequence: CASSFGGRLGYGYTF.

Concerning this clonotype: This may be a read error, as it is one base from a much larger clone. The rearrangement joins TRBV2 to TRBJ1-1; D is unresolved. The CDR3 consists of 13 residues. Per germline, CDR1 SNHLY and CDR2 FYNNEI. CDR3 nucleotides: TGTGCCAGCAGCGATGACGGCAGAACTGAAGCTGTCTTT. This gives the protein CASSDDGRTEAVF.

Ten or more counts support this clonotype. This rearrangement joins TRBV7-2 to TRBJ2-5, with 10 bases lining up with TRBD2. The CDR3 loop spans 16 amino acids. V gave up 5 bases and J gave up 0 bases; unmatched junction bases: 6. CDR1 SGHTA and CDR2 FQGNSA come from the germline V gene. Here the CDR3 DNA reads TGTGCCAGCAGCCTGACTAGCGGGCTGTACCAAGAGACCCAGTACTTC. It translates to CASSLTSGLYQETQYF.

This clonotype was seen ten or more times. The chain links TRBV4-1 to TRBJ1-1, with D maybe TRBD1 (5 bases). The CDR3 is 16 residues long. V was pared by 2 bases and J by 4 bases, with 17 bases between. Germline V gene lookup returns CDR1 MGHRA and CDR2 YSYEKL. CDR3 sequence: CASSQLWQGTLTEAFF. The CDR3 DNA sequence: TGCGCCAGCAGCCAACTATGGCAGGGCACCCTCACTGAAGCTTTCTTT.

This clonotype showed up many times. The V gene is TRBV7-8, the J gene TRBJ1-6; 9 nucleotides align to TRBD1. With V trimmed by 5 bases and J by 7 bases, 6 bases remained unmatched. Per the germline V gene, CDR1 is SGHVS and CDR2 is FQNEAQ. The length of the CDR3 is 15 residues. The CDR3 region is CASSVGQGPNSPLHF. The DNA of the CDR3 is TGTGCCAGCAGCGTGGGACAGGGCCCCAATTCACCCCTCCACTTT.

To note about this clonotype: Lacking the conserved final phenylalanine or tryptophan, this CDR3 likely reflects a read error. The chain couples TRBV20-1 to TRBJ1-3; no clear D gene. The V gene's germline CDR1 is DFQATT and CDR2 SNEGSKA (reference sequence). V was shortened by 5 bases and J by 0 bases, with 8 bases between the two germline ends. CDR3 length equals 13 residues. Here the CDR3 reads CSAGYSSGNTIYV. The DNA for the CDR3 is TGCAGTGCTGGTTACAGCTCTGGAAACACCATATATGTT.

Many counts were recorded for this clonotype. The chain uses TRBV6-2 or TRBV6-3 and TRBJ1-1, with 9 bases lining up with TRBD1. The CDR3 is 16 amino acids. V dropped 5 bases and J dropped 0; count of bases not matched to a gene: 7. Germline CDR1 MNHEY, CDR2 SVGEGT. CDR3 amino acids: CASSSPGTGMNTEAFF. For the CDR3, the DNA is TGTGCCAGCAGTAGCCCCGGGACAGGGATGAACACTGAAGCTTTCTTT.

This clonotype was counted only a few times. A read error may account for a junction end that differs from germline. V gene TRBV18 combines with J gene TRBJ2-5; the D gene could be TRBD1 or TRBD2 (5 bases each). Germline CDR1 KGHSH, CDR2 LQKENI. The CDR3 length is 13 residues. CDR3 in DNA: TGTGCCAGCTCACCAAAAAGAGGGGAGATCCAGTACTTC. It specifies CASSPKRGEIQYF.

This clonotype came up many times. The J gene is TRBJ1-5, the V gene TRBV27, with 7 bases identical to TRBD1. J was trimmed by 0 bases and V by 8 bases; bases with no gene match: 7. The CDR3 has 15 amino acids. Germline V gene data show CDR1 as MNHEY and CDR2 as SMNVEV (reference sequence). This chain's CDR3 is CASRGTAYSNQPQHF. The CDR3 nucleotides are TGTGCCAGCCGCGGGACAGCATATAGCAATCAGCCCCAGCATTTT.

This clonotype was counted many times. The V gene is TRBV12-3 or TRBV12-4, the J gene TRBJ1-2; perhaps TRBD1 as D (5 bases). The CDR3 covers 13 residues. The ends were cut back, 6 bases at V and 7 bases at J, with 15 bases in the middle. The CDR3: CASSPTGLVGYTF. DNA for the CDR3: TGTGCCAGCAGCCCTACAGGCCTCGTTGGCTACACCTTC.

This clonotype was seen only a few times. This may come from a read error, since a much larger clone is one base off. The CDR3 is CASSQGWGDQLQHF. CDR3 bases: TGTGCCAGCAGCCAGGGATGGGGGGATCAGCTCCAGCATTTT. The rearrangement joins TRBV27 to TRBJ1-5; D is possibly TRBD1 (5 bases). The CDR3 spans 14 residues. CDR1 MNHEY and CDR2 SMNVEV come from the germline V gene (reference sequence).

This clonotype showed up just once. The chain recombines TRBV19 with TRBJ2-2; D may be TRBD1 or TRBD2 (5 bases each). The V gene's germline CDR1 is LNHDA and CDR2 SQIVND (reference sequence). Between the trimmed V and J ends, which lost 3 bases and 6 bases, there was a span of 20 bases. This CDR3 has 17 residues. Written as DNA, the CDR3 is TGTGCCAGTAGTATGGGGCTCGGGCTAGCTATGGCCGGGGAGCTGTTTTTT. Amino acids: CASSMGLGLAMAGELFF. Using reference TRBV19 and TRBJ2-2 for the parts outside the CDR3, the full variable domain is DGGITQSPKYLFRKEGQNVTLSCEQNLNHDAMYWYRQDPGQGLRLIYYSQIVNDFQKGDIAEGYSVSREKKESFPLTVTSAQKNPTAFYLCASSMGLGLAMAGELFFGEGSRLTVL.

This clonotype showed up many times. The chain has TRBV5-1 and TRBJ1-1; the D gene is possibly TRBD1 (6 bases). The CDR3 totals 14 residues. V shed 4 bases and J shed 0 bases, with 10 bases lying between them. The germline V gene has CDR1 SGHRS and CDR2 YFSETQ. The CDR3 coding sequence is TGCGCCAGCAGCAACTCAGGGGTGAACACTGAAGCTTTCTTT. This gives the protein CASSNSGVNTEAFF.

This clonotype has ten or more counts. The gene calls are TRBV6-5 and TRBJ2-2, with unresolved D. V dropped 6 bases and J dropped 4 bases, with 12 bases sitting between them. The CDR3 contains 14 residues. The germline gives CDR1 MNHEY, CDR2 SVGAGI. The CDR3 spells CASRPAISTGELFF. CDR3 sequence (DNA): TGTGCCAGCAGACCAGCAATTAGCACCGGGGAGCTGTTTTTT.